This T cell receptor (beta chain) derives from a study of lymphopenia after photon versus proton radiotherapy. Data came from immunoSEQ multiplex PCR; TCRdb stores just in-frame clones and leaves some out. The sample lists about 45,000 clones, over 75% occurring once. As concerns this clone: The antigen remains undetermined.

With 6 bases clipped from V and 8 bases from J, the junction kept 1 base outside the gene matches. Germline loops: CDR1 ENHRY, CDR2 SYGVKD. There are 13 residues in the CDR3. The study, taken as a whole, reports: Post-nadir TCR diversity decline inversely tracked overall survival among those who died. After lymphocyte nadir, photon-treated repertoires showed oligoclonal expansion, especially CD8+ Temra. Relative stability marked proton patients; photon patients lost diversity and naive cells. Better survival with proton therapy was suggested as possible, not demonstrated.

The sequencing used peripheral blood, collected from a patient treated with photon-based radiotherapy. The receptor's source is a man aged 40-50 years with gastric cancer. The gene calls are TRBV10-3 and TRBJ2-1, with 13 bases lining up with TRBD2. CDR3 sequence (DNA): TGTGCCATCAGCGGGACTAGCGGGGATGAGCAGTTCTTC. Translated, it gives CAISGTSGDEQFF.